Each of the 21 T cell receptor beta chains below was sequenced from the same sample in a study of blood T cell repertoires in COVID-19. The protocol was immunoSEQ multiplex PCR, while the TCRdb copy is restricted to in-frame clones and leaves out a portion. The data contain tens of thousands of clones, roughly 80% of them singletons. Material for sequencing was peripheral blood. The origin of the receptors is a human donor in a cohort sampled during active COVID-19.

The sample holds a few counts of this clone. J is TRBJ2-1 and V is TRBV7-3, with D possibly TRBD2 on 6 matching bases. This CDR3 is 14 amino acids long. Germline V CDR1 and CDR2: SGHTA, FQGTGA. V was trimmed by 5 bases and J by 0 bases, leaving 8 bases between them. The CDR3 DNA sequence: TGTGCCAGCAGCCCCGGGGGCTCCTACAATGAGCAGTTCTTC. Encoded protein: CASSPGGSYNEQFF.

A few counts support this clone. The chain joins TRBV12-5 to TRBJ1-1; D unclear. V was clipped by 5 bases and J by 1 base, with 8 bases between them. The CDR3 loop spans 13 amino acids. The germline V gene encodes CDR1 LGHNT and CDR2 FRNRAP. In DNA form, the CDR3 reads TGTGCTAGTGGTCCGGGTTGGAACACTGAAGCTTTCTTT. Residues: CASGPGWNTEAFF.

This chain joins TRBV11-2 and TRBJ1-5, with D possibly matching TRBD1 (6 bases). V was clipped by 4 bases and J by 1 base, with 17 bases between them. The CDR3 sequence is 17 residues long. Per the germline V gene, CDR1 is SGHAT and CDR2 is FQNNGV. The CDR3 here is CASSSAVVGTSNQPQHF. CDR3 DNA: TGTGCCAGCAGCTCCGCGGTAGTAGGGACAAGCAATCAGCCCCAGCATTTT.

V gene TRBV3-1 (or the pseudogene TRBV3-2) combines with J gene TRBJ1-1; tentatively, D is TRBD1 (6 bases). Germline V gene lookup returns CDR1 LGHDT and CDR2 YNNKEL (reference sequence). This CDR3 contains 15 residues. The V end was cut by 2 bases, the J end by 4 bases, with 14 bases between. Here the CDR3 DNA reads TGTGCCAGCAGCCAATTTGCGACAGGATCCACTGAAGCTTTCTTT. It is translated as CASSQFATGSTEAFF.

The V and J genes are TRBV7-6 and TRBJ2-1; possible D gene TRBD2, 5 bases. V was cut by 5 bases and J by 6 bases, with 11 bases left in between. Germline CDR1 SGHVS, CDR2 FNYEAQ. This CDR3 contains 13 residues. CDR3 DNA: TGTGCCAGCAGCCTCCTTGCGGGCAATGAGCAGTTCTTC. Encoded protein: CASSLLAGNEQFF.

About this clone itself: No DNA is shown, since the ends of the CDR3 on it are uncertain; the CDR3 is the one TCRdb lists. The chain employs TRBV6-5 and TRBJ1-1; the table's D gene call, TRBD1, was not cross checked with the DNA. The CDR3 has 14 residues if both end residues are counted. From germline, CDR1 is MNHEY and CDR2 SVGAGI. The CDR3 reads CASSYFGQGAGSFF.

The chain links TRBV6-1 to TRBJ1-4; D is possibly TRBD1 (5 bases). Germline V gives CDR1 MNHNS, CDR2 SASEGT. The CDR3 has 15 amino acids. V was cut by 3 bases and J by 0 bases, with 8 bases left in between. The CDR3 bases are TGTGCCAGCAGTGACAGGGCCGCAACTAATGAAAAACTGTTTTTT. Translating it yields CASSDRAATNEKLFF.

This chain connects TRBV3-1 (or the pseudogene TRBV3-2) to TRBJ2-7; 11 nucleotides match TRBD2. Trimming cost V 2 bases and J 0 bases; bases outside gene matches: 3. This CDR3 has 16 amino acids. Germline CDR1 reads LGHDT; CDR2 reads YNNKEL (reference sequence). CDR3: CASSQSSGGSSYEQYF. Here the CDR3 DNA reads TGTGCCAGCAGCCAATCTAGCGGGGGGTCCTCCTACGAGCAGTACTTC.

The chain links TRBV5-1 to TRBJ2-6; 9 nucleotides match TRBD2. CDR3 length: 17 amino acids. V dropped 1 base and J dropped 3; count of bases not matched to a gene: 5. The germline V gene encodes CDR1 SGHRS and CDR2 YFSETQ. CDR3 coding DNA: TGCGCCAGCAGCTTGCCGGCTAGCGGGATTGGGGCCAACGTCCTGACTTTC. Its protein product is CASSLPASGIGANVLTF. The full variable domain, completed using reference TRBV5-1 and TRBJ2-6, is KAGVTQTPRYLIKTRGQQVTLSCSPISGHRSVSWYQQTPGQGLQFLFEYFSETQRNKGNFPGRFSGRQFSNSRSEMNVSTLELGDSALYLCASSLPASGIGANVLTFGAGSRLTVL.

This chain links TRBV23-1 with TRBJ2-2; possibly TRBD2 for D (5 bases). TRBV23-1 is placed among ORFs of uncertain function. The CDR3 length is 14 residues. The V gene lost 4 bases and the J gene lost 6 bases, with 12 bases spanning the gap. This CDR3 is CASSPRVEAGELFF. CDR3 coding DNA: TGCGCCAGCAGTCCCCGAGTGGAGGCCGGGGAGCTGTTTTTT.

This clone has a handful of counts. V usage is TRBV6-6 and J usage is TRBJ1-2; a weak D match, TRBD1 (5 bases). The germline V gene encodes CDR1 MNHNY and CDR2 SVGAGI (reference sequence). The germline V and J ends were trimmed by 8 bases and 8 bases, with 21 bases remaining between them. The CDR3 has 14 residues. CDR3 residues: CASWPGVVTKGYTF. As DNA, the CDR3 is TGTGCCAGCTGGCCGGGGGTGGTGACGAAGGGCTACACCTTC.

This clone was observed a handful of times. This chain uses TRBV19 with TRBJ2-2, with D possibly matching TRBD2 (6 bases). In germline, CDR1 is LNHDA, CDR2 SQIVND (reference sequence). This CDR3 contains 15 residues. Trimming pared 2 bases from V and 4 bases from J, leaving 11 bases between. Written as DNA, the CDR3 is TGTGCCAGTAGTATAATCGGGGAGGCCACCGGGGAGCTGTTTTTT. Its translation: CASSIIGEATGELFF.

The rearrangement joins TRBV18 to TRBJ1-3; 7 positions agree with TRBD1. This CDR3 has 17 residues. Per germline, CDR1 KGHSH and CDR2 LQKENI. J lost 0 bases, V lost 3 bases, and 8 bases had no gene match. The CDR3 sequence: CASSPQGTEISGNTIYF. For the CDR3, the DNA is TGTGCCAGCTCACCCCAGGGGACAGAAATCTCTGGAAACACCATATATTTT. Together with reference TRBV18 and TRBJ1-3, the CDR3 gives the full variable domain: NAGVMQNPRHLVRRRGQEARLRCSPMKGHSHVYWYRQLPEEGLKFMVYLQKENIIDESGMPKERFSAEFPKEGPSILRIQQVVRGDSAAYFCASSPQGTEISGNTIYFGEGSWLTVV.

The CDR3 region is CASSLSGQETQYF. CDR3 DNA: TGTGCCAGCAGCCTCTCCGGCCAAGAGACCCAGTACTTC. J is TRBJ2-5 and V is TRBV3-1 (or the pseudogene TRBV3-2); D is unresolved. V dropped 4 bases and J dropped 1 base, with 7 bases sitting between them. The germline V gene has CDR1 LGHDT and CDR2 YNNKEL (reference sequence). The CDR3 length is 13 residues.

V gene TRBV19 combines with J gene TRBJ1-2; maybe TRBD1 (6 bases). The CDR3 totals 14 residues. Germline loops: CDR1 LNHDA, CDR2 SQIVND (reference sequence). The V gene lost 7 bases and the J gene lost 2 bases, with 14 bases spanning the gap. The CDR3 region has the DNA TGTGCCAGTACCCCTGGACAGACAAACTATGGCTACACCTTC. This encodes CASTPGQTNYGYTF.

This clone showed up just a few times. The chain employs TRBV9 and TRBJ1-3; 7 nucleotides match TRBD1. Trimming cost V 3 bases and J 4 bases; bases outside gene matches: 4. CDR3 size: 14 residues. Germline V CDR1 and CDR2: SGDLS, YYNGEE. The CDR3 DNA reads TGTGCCAGCAGCGGACAGGGATCCGGAAACACCATATATTTT. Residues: CASSGQGSGNTIYF.

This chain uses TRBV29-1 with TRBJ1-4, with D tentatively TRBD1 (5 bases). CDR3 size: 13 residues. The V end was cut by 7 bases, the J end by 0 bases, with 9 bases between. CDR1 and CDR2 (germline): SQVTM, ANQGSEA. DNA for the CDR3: TGCAGCGCGGGACTCACAACTAATGAAAAACTGTTTTTT. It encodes CSAGLTTNEKLFF.

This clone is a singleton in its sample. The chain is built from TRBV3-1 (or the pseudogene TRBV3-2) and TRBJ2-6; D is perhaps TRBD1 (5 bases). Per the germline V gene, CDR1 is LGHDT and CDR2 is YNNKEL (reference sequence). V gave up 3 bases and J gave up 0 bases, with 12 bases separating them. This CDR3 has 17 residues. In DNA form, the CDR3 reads TGTGCCAGCAGCCAGGGGCCCACTTCCTCTGGGGCCAACGTCCTGACTTTC. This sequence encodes CASSQGPTSSGANVLTF.

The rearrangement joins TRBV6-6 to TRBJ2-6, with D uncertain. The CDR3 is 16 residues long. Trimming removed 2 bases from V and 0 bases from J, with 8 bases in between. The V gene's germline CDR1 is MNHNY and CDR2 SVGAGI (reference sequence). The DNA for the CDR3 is TGTGCCAGCAGTTACGTGTCCCTCTCTGGGGCCAACGTCCTGACTTTC. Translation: CASSYVSLSGANVLTF.

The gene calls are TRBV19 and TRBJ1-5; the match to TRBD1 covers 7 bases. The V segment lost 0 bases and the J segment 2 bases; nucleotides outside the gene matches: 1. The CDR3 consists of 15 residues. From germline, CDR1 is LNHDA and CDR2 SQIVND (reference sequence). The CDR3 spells CASSIEGTGNQPQHF. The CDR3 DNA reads TGTGCCAGTAGTATAGAGGGGACAGGCAATCAGCCCCAGCATTTT.

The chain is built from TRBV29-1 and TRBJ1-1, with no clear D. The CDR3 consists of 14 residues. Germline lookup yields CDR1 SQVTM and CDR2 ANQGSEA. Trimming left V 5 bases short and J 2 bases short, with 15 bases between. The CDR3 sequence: CSVSELLDNTEAFF. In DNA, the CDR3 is TGCAGCGTTTCTGAACTCTTAGATAACACTGAAGCTTTCTTT. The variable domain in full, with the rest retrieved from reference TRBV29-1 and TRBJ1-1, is SAVISQKPSRDICQRGTSLTIQCQVDSQVTMMFWYRQQPGQSLTLIATANQGSEATYESGFVIDKFPISRPNLTFSTLTVSNMSPEDSSIYLCSVSELLDNTEAFFGQGTRLTVV.